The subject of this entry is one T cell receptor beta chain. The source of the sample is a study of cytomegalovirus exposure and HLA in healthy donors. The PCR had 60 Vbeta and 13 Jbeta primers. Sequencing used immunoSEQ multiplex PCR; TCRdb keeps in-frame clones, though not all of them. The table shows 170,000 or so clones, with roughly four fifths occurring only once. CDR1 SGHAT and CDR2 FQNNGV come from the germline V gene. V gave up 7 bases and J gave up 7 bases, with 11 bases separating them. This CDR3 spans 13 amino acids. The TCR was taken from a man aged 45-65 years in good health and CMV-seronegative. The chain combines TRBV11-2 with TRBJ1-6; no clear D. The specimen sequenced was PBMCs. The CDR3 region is CASTPRVNSPLHF. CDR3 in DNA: TGTGCCAGCACTCCGCGGGTAAATTCACCCCTCCACTTT.